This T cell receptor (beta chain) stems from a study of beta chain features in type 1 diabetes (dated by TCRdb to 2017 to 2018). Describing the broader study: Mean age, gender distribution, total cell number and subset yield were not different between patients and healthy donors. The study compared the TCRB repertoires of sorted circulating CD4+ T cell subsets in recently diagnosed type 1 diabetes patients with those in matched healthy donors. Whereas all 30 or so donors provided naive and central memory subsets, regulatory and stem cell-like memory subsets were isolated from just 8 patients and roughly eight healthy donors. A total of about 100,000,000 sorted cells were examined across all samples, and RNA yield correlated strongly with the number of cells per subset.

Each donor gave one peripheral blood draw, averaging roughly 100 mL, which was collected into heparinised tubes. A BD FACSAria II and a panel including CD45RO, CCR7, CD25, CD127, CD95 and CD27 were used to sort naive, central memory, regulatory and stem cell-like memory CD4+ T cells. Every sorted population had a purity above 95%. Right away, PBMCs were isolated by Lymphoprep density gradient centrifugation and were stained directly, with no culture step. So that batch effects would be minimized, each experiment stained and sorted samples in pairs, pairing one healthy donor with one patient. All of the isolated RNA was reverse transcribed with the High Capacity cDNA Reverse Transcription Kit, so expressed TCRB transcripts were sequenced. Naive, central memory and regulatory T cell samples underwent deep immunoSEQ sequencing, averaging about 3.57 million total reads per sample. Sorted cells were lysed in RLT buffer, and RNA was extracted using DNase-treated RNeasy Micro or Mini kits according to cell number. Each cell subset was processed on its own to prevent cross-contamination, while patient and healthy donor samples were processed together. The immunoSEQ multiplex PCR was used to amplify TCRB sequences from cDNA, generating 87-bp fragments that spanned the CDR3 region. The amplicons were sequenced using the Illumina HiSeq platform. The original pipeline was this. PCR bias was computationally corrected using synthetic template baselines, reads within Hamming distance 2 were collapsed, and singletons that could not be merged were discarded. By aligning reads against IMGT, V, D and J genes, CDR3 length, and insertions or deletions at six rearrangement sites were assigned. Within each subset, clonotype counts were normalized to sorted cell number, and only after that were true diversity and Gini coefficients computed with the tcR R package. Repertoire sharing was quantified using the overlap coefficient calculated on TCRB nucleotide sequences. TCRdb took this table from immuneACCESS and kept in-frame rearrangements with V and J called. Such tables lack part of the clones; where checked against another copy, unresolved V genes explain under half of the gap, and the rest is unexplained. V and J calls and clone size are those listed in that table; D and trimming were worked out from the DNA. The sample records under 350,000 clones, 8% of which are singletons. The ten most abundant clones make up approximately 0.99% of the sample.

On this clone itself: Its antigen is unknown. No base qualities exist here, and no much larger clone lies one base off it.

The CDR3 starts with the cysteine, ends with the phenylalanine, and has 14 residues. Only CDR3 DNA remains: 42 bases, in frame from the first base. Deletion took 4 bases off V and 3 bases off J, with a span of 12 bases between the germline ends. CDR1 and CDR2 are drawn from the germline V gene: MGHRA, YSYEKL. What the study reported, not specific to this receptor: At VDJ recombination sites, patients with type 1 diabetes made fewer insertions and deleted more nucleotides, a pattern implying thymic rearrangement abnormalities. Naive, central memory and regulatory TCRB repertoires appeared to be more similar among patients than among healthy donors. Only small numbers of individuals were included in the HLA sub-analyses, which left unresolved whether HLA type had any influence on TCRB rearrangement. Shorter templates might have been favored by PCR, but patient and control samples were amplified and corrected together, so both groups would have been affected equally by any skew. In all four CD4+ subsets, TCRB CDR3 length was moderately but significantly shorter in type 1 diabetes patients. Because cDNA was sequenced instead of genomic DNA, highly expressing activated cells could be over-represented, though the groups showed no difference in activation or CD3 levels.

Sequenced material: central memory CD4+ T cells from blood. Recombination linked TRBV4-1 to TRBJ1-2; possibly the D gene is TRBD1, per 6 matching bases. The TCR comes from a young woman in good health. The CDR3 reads CASSLGEGDYGYTF. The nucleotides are TGCGCCAGCAGCCTCGGGGAGGGGGACTATGGCTACACCTTC.